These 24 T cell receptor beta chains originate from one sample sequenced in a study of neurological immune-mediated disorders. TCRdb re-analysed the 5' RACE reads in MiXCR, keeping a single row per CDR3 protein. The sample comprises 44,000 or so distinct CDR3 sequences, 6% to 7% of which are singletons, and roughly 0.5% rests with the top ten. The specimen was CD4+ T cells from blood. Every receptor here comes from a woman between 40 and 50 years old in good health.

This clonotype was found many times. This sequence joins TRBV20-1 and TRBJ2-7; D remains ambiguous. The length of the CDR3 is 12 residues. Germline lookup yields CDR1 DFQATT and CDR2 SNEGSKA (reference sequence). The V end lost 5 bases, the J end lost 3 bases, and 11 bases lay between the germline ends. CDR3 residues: CSASNLLYEQYF. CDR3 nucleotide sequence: TGCAGTGCTTCCAATTTACTCTACGAGCAGTACTTC.

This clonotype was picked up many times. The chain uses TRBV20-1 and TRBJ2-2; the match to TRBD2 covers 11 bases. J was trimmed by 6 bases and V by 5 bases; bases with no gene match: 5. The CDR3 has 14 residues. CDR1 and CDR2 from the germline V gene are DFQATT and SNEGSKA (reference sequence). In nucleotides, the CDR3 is TGCAGTGCTGGGCCGGGACTAGCGGCCGGGGAGCTGTTTTTT. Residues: CSAGPGLAAGELFF.

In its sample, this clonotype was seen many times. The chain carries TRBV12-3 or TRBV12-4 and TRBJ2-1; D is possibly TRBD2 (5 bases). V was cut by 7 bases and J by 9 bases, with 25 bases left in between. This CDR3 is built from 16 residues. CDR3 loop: CASTSARAGGRGEQFF. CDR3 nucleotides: TGTGCCAGCACTTCTGCTAGGGCGGGCGGAAGAGGTGAGCAGTTCTTC.

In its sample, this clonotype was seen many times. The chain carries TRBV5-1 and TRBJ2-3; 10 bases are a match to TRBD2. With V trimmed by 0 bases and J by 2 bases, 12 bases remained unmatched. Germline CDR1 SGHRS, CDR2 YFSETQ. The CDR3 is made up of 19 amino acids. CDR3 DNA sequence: TGCGCCAGCAGCTTGGGTCTAGGAAAGCGGGAGGGCCCCACAGATACGCAGTATTTT. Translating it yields CASSLGLGKREGPTDTQYF.

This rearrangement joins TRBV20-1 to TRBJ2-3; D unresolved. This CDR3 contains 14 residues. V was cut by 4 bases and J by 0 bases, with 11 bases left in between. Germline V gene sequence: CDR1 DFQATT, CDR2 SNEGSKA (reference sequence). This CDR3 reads CSATLTGSTDTQYF. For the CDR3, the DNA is TGCAGTGCTACCTTGACTGGAAGCACAGATACGCAGTATTTT.

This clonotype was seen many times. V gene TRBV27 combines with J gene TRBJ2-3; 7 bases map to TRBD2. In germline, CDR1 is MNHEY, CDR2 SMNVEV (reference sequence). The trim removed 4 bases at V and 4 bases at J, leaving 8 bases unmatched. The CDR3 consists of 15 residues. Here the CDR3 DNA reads TGTGCCAGCAGTTCTCGCGGGAGTACCGCAGATACGCAGTATTTT. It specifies CASSSRGSTADTQYF.

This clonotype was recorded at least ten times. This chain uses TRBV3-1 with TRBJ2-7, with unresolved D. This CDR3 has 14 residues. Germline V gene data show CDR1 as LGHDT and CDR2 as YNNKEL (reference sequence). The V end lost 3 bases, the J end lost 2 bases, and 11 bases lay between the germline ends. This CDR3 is CASSHAGLPYEQYF. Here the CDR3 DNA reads TGTGCCAGCAGCCACGCTGGGCTGCCCTACGAGCAGTACTTC.

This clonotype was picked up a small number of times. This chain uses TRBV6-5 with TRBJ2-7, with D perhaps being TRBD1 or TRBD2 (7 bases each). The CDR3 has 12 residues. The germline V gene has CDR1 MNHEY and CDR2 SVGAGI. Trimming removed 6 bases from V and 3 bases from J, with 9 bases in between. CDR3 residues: CASSRGGYEQYF. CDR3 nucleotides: TGTGCCAGCAGCAGGGGGGGCTACGAGCAGTACTTC.

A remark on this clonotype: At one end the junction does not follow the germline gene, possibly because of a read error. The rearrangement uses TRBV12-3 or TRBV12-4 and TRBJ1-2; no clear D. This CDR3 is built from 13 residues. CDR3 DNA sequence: TGTGTCAGCGTTGATTCAGCGAACTATGGCTACACCTTC. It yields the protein CVSVDSANYGYTF.

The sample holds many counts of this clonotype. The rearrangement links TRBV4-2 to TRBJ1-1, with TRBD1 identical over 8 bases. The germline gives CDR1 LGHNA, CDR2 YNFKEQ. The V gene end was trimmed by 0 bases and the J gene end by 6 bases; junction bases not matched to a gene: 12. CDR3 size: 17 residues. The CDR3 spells CASSQDSQGAFFPEAFF. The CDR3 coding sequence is TGTGCCAGCAGCCAAGATAGCCAGGGGGCCTTTTTCCCTGAAGCTTTCTTT.

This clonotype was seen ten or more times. CDR3: CSARMTSRQETQYF. In DNA form, the CDR3 reads TGCAGTGCTAGAATGACTTCCCGGCAAGAGACCCAGTACTTC. This chain connects TRBV20-1 to TRBJ2-5; no clear D gene. Trimming shortened V by 2 bases and J by 2 bases, and 12 bases separated the two germline ends. The germline gives CDR1 DFQATT, CDR2 SNEGSKA (reference sequence). This CDR3 has 14 residues.

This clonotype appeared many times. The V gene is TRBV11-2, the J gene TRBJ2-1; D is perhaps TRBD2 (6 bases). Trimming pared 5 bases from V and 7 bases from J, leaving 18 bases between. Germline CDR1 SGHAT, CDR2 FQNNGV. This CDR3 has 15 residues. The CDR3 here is CASSSAPAGLNEQFF. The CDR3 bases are TGTGCCAGCAGCAGTGCGCCCGCGGGACTGAATGAGCAGTTCTTC.

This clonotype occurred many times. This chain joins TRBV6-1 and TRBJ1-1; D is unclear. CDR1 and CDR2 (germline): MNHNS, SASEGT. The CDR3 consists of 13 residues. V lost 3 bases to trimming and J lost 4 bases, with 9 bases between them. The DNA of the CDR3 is TGTGCCAGCAGTGATGGGCAAGGCACTGAAGCTTTCTTT. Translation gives CASSDGQGTEAFF.

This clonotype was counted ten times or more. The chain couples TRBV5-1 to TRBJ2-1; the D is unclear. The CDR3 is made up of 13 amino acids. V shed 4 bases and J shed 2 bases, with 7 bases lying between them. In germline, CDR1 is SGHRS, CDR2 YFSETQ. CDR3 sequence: CASSPTTYNEQFF. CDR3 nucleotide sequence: TGCGCCAGCAGCCCCACTACCTACAATGAGCAGTTCTTC.

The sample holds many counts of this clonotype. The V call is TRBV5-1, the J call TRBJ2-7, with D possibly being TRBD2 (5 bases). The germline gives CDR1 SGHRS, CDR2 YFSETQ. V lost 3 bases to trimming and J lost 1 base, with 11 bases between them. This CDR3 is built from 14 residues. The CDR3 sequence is CASSSKGGSYEQYF. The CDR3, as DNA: TGCGCCAGCAGCTCGAAGGGCGGGTCCTACGAGCAGTACTTC.

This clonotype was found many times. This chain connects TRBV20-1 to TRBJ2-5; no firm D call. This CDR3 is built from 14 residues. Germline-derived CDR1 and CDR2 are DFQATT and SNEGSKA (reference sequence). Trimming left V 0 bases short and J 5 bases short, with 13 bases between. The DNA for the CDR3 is TGCAGTGCTAGAGATCCAGCGATTGCGGAGACCCAGTACTTC. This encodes CSARDPAIAETQYF.

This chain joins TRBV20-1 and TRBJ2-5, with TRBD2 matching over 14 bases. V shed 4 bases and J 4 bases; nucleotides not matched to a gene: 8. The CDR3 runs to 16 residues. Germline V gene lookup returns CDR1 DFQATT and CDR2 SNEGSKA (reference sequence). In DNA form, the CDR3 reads TGCAGTGCTATCCCGACTAGCGGGAGGGCCCGAGAGACCCAGTACTTC. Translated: CSAIPTSGRARETQYF.

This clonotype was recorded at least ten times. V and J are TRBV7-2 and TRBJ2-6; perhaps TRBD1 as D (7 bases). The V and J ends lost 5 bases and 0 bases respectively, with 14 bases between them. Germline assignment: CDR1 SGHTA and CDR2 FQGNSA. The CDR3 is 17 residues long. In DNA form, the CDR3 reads TGTGCCAGCAGCCCCCGCAGGGGGGTCTCTGGGGCCAACGTCCTGACTTTC. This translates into CASSPRRGVSGANVLTF.

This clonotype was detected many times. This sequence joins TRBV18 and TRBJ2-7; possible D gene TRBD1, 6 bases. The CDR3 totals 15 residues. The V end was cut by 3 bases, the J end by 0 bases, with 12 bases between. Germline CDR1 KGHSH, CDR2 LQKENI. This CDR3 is CASSPAGDSSYEQYF. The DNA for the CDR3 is TGTGCCAGCTCACCCGCAGGGGATAGCTCCTACGAGCAGTACTTC.

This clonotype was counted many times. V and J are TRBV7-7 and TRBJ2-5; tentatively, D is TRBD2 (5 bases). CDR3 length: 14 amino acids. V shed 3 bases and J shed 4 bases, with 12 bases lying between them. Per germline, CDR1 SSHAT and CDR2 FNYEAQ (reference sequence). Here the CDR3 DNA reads TGTGCCAGCAGCTTGGACTCATGGGGAGAGACCCAGTACTTC. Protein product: CASSLDSWGETQYF.

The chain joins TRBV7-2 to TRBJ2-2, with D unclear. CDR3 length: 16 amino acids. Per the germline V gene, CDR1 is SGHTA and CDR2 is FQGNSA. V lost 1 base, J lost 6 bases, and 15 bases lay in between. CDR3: CASSLDSSLAAGELFF. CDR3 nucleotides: TGTGCCAGCAGCTTAGATTCGTCTTTGGCGGCCGGGGAGCTGTTTTTT.

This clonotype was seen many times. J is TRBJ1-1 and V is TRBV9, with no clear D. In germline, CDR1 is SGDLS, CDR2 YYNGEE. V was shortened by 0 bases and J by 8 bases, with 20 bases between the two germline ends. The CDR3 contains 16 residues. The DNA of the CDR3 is TGTGCCAGCAGCGTAGGCCCTTTTCAAGGAGGGAGCGAAGCTTTCTTT. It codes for CASSVGPFQGGSEAFF.

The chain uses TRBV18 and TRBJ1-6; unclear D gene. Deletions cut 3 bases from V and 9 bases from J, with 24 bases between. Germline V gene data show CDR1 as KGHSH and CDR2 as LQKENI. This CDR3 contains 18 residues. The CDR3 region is CASSPRPKSEPRISPLHF. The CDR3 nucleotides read TGTGCCAGCTCACCTAGGCCGAAGTCCGAACCCAGGATTTCACCCCTCCACTTT.

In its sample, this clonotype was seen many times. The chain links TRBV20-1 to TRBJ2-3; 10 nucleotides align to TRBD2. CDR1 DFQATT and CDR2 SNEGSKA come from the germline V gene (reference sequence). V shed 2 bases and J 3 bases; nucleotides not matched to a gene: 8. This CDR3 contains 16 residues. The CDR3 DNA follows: TGCAGTGCTAGAAAAAGGCGTAGCGGGAGGACAGATACGCAGTATTTT. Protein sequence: CSARKRRSGRTDTQYF.